This entry lists 30 T cell receptor beta chains sequenced from one sample in a study of tumor-infiltrating lymphocytes in primary liver carcinoma. Synthesis of TCR beta cDNA was carried out from 450 to 500 ng total RNA with a constant-region primer. Three nested multiplex PCR rounds, a slightly modified ARM-PCR method, built the TCR beta libraries. The study ran its first two PCR rounds for approximately 10 cycles each, using TRBV1-TRBV30 forward primers and a C-beta reverse primer. TCRdb itself ran the multiplex PCR reads through MiXCR, one entry per CDR3 protein. The sample shows 150,000 to 200,000 distinct CDR3 sequences, around 60% of them seen only once. Blood RNA was derived from unsorted whole blood, and germline DNA was extracted too. The sequenced material came from peripheral blood. These receptors were collected from a man aged 35 to 55 with primary liver carcinoma and hepatitis B virus infection.

This clonotype came up once. The CDR3 does not close with the conserved phenylalanine or tryptophan, likely indicating a read error. The V and J genes are TRBV11-2 and TRBJ2-1; 11 nucleotides line up with TRBD2. Per the germline V gene, CDR1 is SGHAT and CDR2 is FQNNGV. This CDR3 has 18 residues. The CDR3 spells CASSPGTSGSSSYNEQFS. The CDR3 DNA is TGTGCCAGCAGTCCCGGGACTAGCGGATCATCCTCCTACAATGAACAGTTCTCC.

The chain is built from TRBV12-3 or TRBV12-4 and TRBJ2-5; D remains unclear. The CDR3 sequence is 13 residues long. Trimming removed 7 bases from V and 3 bases from J, with 12 bases in between. CDR3 sequence: CASNFGREETQYF. CDR3 in DNA: TGTGCCAGCAACTTTGGACGGGAAGAGACCCAGTACTTC.

On this clonotype itself: Possible read error: a much larger clone is one base away. The V call is TRBV11-2, the J call TRBJ2-1, with a possible D match to TRBD2 (6 bases). Germline V gene data show CDR1 as SGHAT and CDR2 as FQNNGV. This CDR3 is 16 amino acids long. The ends were cut back, 1 base at V and 7 bases at J, with 17 bases in the middle. The CDR3 is CASSLGGFASANEQFF. The CDR3 coding sequence is TGTGCCAGCAGCTTAGGTGGTTTTGCTAGCGCGAATGAGCAGTTCTTC.

Comments on this clonotype: One end of the junction fails to match germline, which may point to a read error. J is TRBJ2-1 and V is TRBV6-1; no firm D call. The CDR3 has 14 residues. Germline-derived CDR1 and CDR2 are MNHNS and SASEGT. CDR3 residues: CASSEKGSYDEQFF. The CDR3 nucleotides read TGTGCCAGCAGTGAAAAGGGTAGCTACGATGAGCAGTTCTTC.

This clonotype has a count of ten or more. The rearrangement links TRBV6-5 to TRBJ2-1; D ambiguous. Germline V CDR1 and CDR2: MNHEY, SVGAGI. The CDR3 runs 12 residues. V gave up 8 bases and J gave up 6 bases, with 11 bases separating them. The CDR3 DNA follows: TGTGCCAGCGCTGATCCATTCAATGAGCAGTTCTTC. Protein: CASADPFNEQFF.

The chain employs TRBV29-1 and TRBJ2-5; 10 bases align to TRBD2. CDR1 and CDR2 (germline): SQVTM, ANQGSEA. The J segment lost 2 bases and the V segment lost 8 bases, leaving 11 bases of the junction unmatched. The CDR3 loop spans 15 amino acids. CDR3 loop: CSSSPSGGRQETQYF. CDR3 coding DNA: TGCAGCTCCTCACCTAGCGGGGGTAGACAAGAGACCCAGTACTTC.

This chain joins TRBV28 and TRBJ1-4, with 10 bases lining up with TRBD1. The CDR3 runs 15 residues. Germline trimming cut 6 bases from V and 5 bases from J; bases unmatched to any gene: 6. Germline V gene data show CDR1 as MDHEN and CDR2 as SYDVKM. CDR3 region: CASRFSGQGNEKLFF. CDR3 sequence (DNA): TGTGCCAGCAGGTTTTCGGGACAGGGGAATGAAAAACTGTTTTTT. The full variable domain, rest sourced from reference TRBV28 and TRBJ1-4, is DVKVTQSSRYLVKRTGEKVFLECVQDMDHENMFWYRQDPGLGLRLIYFSYDVKMKEKGDIPEGYSVSREKKERFSLILESASTNQTSMYLCASRFSGQGNEKLFFGSGTQLSVL.

With regard to this clonotype: Since a much larger clone is just one base distant, this may be a read error. V usage is TRBV11-1 and J usage is TRBJ2-3; no clear D gene. The CDR3 totals 14 residues. CDR1 is SGHAT and CDR2 is FQDESV in the germline V gene (reference sequence). V gave up 0 bases and J gave up 3 bases, with 7 bases separating them. CDR3 nucleotides: TGTGCCAGCAGCTTAGCGGTAGCTACAGATACGCAGTATTTT. Protein product: CASSLAVATDTQYF.

The genes are TRBV11-2 and TRBJ2-1; 7 bases fit TRBD2. The germline CDR1 and CDR2 sequences are SGHAT and FQNNGV. The CDR3 has 14 amino acids. Here the CDR3 reads CNSMTSPLRNEQFF. CDR3 in DNA: TGTAACAGCATGACTAGCCCACTACGAAATGAGCAGTTCTTC.

The chain couples TRBV10-3 to TRBJ2-7; 10 bases fit TRBD1. The trim removed 0 bases at V and 6 bases at J, leaving 5 bases unmatched. The germline V gene encodes CDR1 ENHRY and CDR2 SYGVKD. This CDR3 region has 15 residues. CDR3 nucleotide sequence: TGTGCCATCAGTGAGTCCGGGACAGGGGTTGCCGAGCAGTACTTC. This codes for CAISESGTGVAEQYF.

The rearrangement joins TRBV7-9 to TRBJ2-3; 12 bases are shared with TRBD2. The J segment lost 9 bases and the V segment lost 1 base, leaving 2 bases of the junction unmatched. This CDR3 is built from 14 residues. The V gene's germline CDR1 is SEHNR and CDR2 FQNEAQ (reference sequence). The CDR3 sequence is CASSLGTSGTTQYF. The CDR3, as DNA: TGTGCCAGCAGCTTAGGGACTAGCGGGACCACGCAGTATTTT.

This clonotype was seen ten or more times. The V gene is TRBV6-1, the J gene TRBJ2-6; 7 nucleotides align to TRBD1. V gave up 6 bases and J gave up 0 bases; unmatched junction bases: 8. CDR1 is MNHNS and CDR2 is SASEGT in the germline V gene. This CDR3 has 17 residues. CDR3 region: CASRRRQGYSGANVLTF. CDR3 sequence (DNA): TGTGCCAGCAGGCGTAGACAGGGTTACTCTGGGGCCAACGTCCTGACTTTC.

A word on this clonotype: The conserved final phenylalanine or tryptophan is absent from the CDR3, which likely points to a read error. The chain links TRBV11-2 to TRBJ2-1; D tentatively fits TRBD1 or TRBD2 (5 bases each). The germline V gene has CDR1 SGHAT and CDR2 FQNNGV. This CDR3 region has 16 residues. V was clipped by 6 bases and J by 1 base, with 16 bases between them. The CDR3 coding sequence is TGTGCCAGCAGTCAGTTCCAGGGACCTTCCTACAATGAGCAGTTCCTC. Protein product: CASSQFQGPSYNEQFL.

Concerning this clonotype itself: A read error may produce the germline difference seen at one junction end. This chain joins TRBV7-9 and TRBJ1-1, with 7 bases lining up with TRBD1. The CDR3 spans 16 residues. Germline V gives CDR1 SEHNR, CDR2 FQNEAQ (reference sequence). CDR3 sequence: CASTLVRDRVNTEAFF. CDR3 bases: TGTGCCAGCACCTTAGTCCGGGACAGAGTTAACACTGAAGCTTTCTTT.

For this clonotype: A read error is likely, as this CDR3 ends without the conserved phenylalanine or tryptophan. The rearrangement links TRBV11-2 to TRBJ2-7; D ambiguous. Germline CDR1 SGHAT, CDR2 FQNNGV. The CDR3 length is 15 residues. The CDR3 DNA reads as TGCGCCAGCAGCTCCTTGGCAGGATCACCCTACGAGCAGTACATC. Its protein is CASSSLAGSPYEQYI.

The CDR3 DNA reads TGTGCCAGCAGGACGATTAGCGGGATGGAAAGGGATGAGCAGTTCTTC. The encoded protein is CASRTISGMERDEQFF. V usage is TRBV14 and J usage is TRBJ2-1; 8 positions agree with TRBD2. There are 16 residues in the CDR3. Trimming removed 6 bases from V and 8 bases from J; junction bases left unmatched: 15. CDR1 and CDR2 from the germline V gene are SGHDN and FVKESK. Combining the CDR3 with reference TRBV14 and TRBJ2-1 gives the whole variable domain EAGVTQFPSHSVIEKGQTVTLRCDPISGHDNLYWYRRVMGKEIKFLLHFVKESKQDESGMPNNRFLAERTGGTYSTLKVQPAELEDSGVYFCASRTISGMERDEQFFGPGTRLTVL.

Of note for this clonotype: This may be a read error: a much more frequent sequence differs by one nucleotide. The CDR3 DNA is TGCGGCGCTGGGGGGGGACTGAACTACAATGAGCAGTTCTTC. Its protein is CGAGGGLNYNEQFF. The J gene is TRBJ2-1, the V gene TRBV29-1; 7 nucleotides line up with TRBD2. The germline gives CDR1 SQVTM, CDR2 ANQGSEA. The length of the CDR3 is 14 residues.

This clonotype came up a few times. The rearrangement links TRBV28 to TRBJ2-1, with 12 nucleotides matching TRBD2. CDR1 and CDR2 (germline): MDHEN, SYDVKM. The CDR3 runs 14 residues. V dropped 5 bases and J dropped 7; count of bases not matched to a gene: 3. CDR3 bases: TGTGCCAGCAGTCCTAGCGGGAGGGGGAATGAGCAGTTCTTC. As protein: CASSPSGRGNEQFF.

Concerning this clonotype itself: A single base separates this from a much larger clone, so it may be a read error. Since no conserved phenylalanine or tryptophan closes the CDR3, a read error is the likely cause. The V gene is TRBV11-2, the J gene TRBJ1-2; D ambiguous. The CDR3 runs to 14 residues. Trimming left V 7 bases short and J 8 bases short, with 20 bases between. Per the germline V gene, CDR1 is SGHAT and CDR2 is FQNNGV. In nucleotides, the CDR3 is TGTGCCAGCAACCCTCGGGGAGGGAAAGACGGCTACACCTTA. Translation: CASNPRGGKDGYTL.

The rearrangement joins TRBV28 to TRBJ2-2; 7 bases are a match to TRBD2. Per germline, CDR1 MDHEN and CDR2 SYDVKM. J was trimmed by 5 bases and V by 2 bases; bases with no gene match: 5. The CDR3 totals 15 residues. The CDR3 DNA reads TGTGCCAGCAGTTTAGCGGGAGTACGTACCGGGGAGCTGTTTTTT. It codes for CASSLAGVRTGELFF.

In the case of this clonotype: At one end the junction does not follow the germline gene, possibly because of a read error. The chain uses TRBV12-3 or TRBV12-4 and TRBJ1-5; D remains ambiguous. This CDR3 contains 13 residues. DNA for the CDR3: TGTGTCAGCAGTTTAAACGTAAATCAGCCCCAGCATTTT. This translates into CVSSLNVNQPQHF.

This clonotype was counted ten times or more. The chain recombines TRBV11-2 with TRBJ2-5; a weak D match, TRBD1 (6 bases). The germline V gene has CDR1 SGHAT and CDR2 FQNNGV. The CDR3 is 17 amino acids. V lost 5 bases and J lost 4, with 23 bases in between. CDR3 bases: TGTGCCAGCAGCCTGGGGGCGGCAGGGCATATCGGAGAGACCCAGTACTTC. Encoded protein: CASSLGAAGHIGETQYF.

This clonotype was counted between two and nine times. This chain uses TRBV30 with TRBJ1-1; no definite D call. From germline, CDR1 is GTSNPN and CDR2 SVGIG (reference sequence). Trimming stripped 4 bases from V and 3 bases from J, with 12 bases between. The CDR3 extends over 13 amino acids. The CDR3 DNA reads as TGTGCCTGGACCGGGAACAGATACACTGAAGCTTTCTTT. Its protein product is CAWTGNRYTEAFF. Based on the CDR3 plus reference TRBV30 and TRBJ1-1, the full variable domain is SQTIHQWPATLVQPVGSPLSLECTVEGTSNPNLYWYRQAAGRGLQLLFYSVGIGQISSEVPQNLSASRPQDRQFILSSKKLLLSDSGFYLCAWTGNRYTEAFFGQGTRLTVV.

This clonotype has more than one count but fewer than ten. The rearrangement links TRBV10-3 to TRBJ2-1; D is possibly TRBD2 (5 bases). CDR3 length: 13 residues. The germline V and J ends were trimmed by 8 bases and 5 bases, with 13 bases remaining between them. Germline V lookup: CDR1 ENHRY, CDR2 SYGVKD. The CDR3 loop reads CAILEGPDNEQFF. As DNA, the CDR3 is TGTGCCATCCTAGAGGGCCCAGACAATGAGCAGTTCTTC.

This clonotype was counted only a few times. The chain joins TRBV6-5 to TRBJ2-7, with 9 bases that match TRBD2. The CDR3 consists of 16 residues. After removal of 6 bases from V and 6 bases from J, the junction contained 15 bases not matched to a gene. CDR1 is MNHEY and CDR2 is SVGAGI in the germline V gene. The CDR3 DNA reads TGTGCCAGCAGCCCCTTCGCGGGAGGGGTATCAGGCGAGCAGTACTTC. Its protein product is CASSPFAGGVSGEQYF.

This rearrangement joins TRBV7-9 to TRBJ1-2; no clear D gene. CDR1 SEHNR and CDR2 FQNEAQ come from the germline V gene (reference sequence). The CDR3 covers 12 residues. V lost 9 bases and J 6 bases, leaving 14 bases between the germline ends. The CDR3 DNA reads TGTGCCAGTCAGGTGATGGAGGATGGCTACACCTTC. It translates to CASQVMEDGYTF.

J is TRBJ1-2 and V is TRBV24-1; possible D gene TRBD1, 5 bases. The germline V gene encodes CDR1 KGHDR and CDR2 SFDVKD. The CDR3 length is 14 residues. V lost 0 bases to trimming and J lost 2 bases, with 6 bases between them. Here the CDR3 reads CATSDLGHNYGYTF. CDR3 sequence (DNA): TGTGCCACCAGTGATTTGGGACACAACTATGGCTACACCTTC.

On this clonotype: At one end, the junction sequence differs from germline, possibly due to a read error. The chain joins TRBV28 to TRBJ1-1; 8 bases map to TRBD1. The CDR3 spans 15 residues. Germline CDR1 reads MDHEN; CDR2 reads SYDVKM. This chain's CDR3 is CASTLRVAGGRKALF. The CDR3 DNA sequence: TGTGCCAGCACCCTCCGGGTTGCAGGGGGCAGGAAAGCTCTCTTT.

Note on this clonotype: A junction boundary mismatches the germline segment, possibly from a read error. The rearrangement joins TRBV6-1 to TRBJ2-5, with 9 bases aligning to TRBD1. Germline V gene data show CDR1 as MNHNS and CDR2 as SASEGT. There are 14 residues in the CDR3. The CDR3 DNA reads TGTGCCTGCAGTGAGGACAGGGGTGTAAAGACCCAGTACTTC. This sequence encodes CACSEDRGVKTQYF.

Here the CDR3 DNA reads TGTGCCAGCAGTAGGGGGACAGGGAACGAGCAGTACTTC. Translated, it gives CASSRGTGNEQYF. The chain carries TRBV6-6 and TRBJ2-7, with 9 bases that match TRBD1. V was pared by 5 bases and J by 5 bases, with 4 bases of the junction left unmatched. This CDR3 has 13 amino acids. The germline gives CDR1 MNHNY, CDR2 SVGAGI (reference sequence).